Listed here are 6 T cell receptor beta chains from one sample, sequenced in a study of CD8+CD57+ T cells in acquired aplastic anemia. It was genomic DNA that served as the template for profiling TCR beta VDJ and CDR3. TCRdb recomputed calls from the reads with MiXCR, one row per CDR3 protein. The table shows roughly 180,000 distinct CDR3 sequences, with roughly three fifths occurring only once. Selection for sequencing was limited to patients who had shown CD8+CD57+ cell expansion by flow cytometry. The sequenced sample consisted of sorted CD4+, CD8+, or CD8+CD57+ T cells (not recorded which) from PBMCs. These TCRs come from a human donor with aplastic anemia.

Concerning this clonotype: A much larger clone lies one base from this, so it may be a read error. This chain connects TRBV30 to TRBJ2-1; D ambiguous. The V gene's germline CDR1 is GTSNPN and CDR2 SVGIG (reference sequence). With 5 bases removed from V and 4 bases from J, the gap between germline ends came to 15 bases. The CDR3 loop spans 14 amino acids. The chain's CDR3 is CAWAAGSPYNEQFF. CDR3 DNA: TGTGCCTGGGCCGCCGGCTCCCCTTACAATGAGCAGTTCTTC.

This clonotype was counted many times. This chain connects TRBV6-5 to TRBJ2-7, with TRBD1 matching 7 bases. With V trimmed by 7 bases and J by 2 bases, 11 bases remained unmatched. The CDR3 is 15 residues long. Germline-derived CDR1 and CDR2 are MNHEY and SVGAGI. CDR3: CASNLYKGATYEQYF. The CDR3 coding sequence is TGTGCCAGCAACCTCTATAAGGGGGCAACCTACGAGCAGTACTTC.

The rearrangement links TRBV5-4 to TRBJ1-1, with D possibly matching TRBD1 (5 bases). V dropped 1 base and J dropped 5 bases, with 12 bases sitting between them. Germline CDR1 reads SGHNT; CDR2 reads YYREEE (reference sequence). The CDR3 is 14 residues long. The DNA for the CDR3 is TGTGCCAGCAGCTTGTGGCAGGGACGGACTGAAGCTTTCTTT. This gives the protein CASSLWQGRTEAFF. Using reference TRBV5-4 and TRBJ1-1 for the parts outside the CDR3, the full variable domain is ETGVTQSPTHLIKTRGQQVTLRCSSQSGHNTVSWYQQALGQGPQFIFQYYREEENGRGNFPPRFSGLQFPNYSSELNVNALELDDSALYLCASSLWQGRTEAFFGQGTRLTVV.

This clonotype has at least ten counts. This may stem from a read error, because a much larger clone lies one nucleotide away. The chain joins TRBV15 to TRBJ2-5; TRBD2 matches at 7 bases. J lost 0 bases, V lost 8 bases, and 9 bases had no gene match. CDR1 LNHNV and CDR2 YYDKDF come from the germline V gene (reference sequence). The CDR3 extends over 15 amino acids. The CDR3 loop is CATGIRGRYQETQYF. The CDR3 DNA reads as TGTGCCACCGGCATCCGCGGGAGATACCAAGAGACCCAGTACTTC.

There are many counts of this clonotype. The chain is built from TRBV12-3 or TRBV12-4 and TRBJ1-1, with no clear D. The V gene lost 2 bases and the J gene lost 5 bases, with 6 bases spanning the gap. CDR3 length: 12 residues. In DNA, the CDR3 is TGTGCCAGCAGTTTATGGGGTACTGAAGCTTTCTTT. Protein product: CASSLWGTEAFF.

This clonotype was recorded at least ten times. V is TRBV4-1 and J is TRBJ2-3, with D unclear. The CDR3 extends over 16 amino acids. V was clipped by 1 base and J by 1 base, with 12 bases between them. Germline lookup yields CDR1 MGHRA and CDR2 YSYEKL. This CDR3 reads CASSQVVGLGTDTQYF. CDR3 in DNA: TGCGCCAGCAGCCAAGTGGTCGGTTTAGGCACAGATACGCAGTATTTT.